These 16 T cell receptor beta chains originate from one sample sequenced in a study of cytomegalovirus exposure and HLA in healthy donors. Use of 60 Vbeta and 13 Jbeta primers characterized the PCR. TCRdb keeps only in-frame clones here, not all; method: immunoSEQ multiplex PCR. The sample lists about 130,000 clones, about 70% occurring once. The sequenced sample consisted of PBMCs. These receptors were taken from a man aged 35 to 55 in good health and CMV-seronegative.

CDR3 sequence (DNA): TGCGCCAGCAGGGAACAGGGGGGATTCACAGATACGCAGTATTTT. Amino acids: CASREQGGFTDTQYF. The chain joins TRBV5-1 to TRBJ2-3; 8 bases map to TRBD1. After removal of 5 bases from V and 2 bases from J, the junction contained 7 bases not matched to a gene. The length of the CDR3 is 15 residues. CDR1 and CDR2 from the germline V gene are SGHRS and YFSETQ.

V is TRBV19 and J is TRBJ2-7; D gene uncertain. CDR1 and CDR2 (germline): LNHDA, SQIVND (reference sequence). The CDR3 runs to 11 residues. Trimming removed 4 bases from V and 7 bases from J, with 8 bases in between. CDR3 sequence (DNA): TGTGCCAGTAGTAAACACGAAGAGCAGTACTTC. It codes for CASSKHEEQYF.

This clone has just one count. V and J are TRBV5-8 and TRBJ1-1; 10 bases match TRBD1. V was clipped by 6 bases and J by 0 bases; unmatched bases: 11. CDR3 size: 17 residues. Germline CDR1 and CDR2: SGHTS and YDEGEE. The CDR3, as DNA: TGTGCCAGCAACCAAGGGACAGGGGAGGGGATGAACACTGAAGCTTTCTTT. This encodes CASNQGTGEGMNTEAFF.

This clone was observed a single time. This chain uses TRBV10-3 with TRBJ1-4, with a tentative D call TRBD1 (6 bases). Trimming left V 10 bases short and J 7 bases short, with 19 bases between. The CDR3 loop spans 14 amino acids. Germline V gene lookup returns CDR1 ENHRY and CDR2 SYGVKD. In DNA form, the CDR3 reads TGTGCCACCGGAGACCAGGGGAGGGGTGAAAAACTGTTTTTT. Its protein product is CATGDQGRGEKLFF.

This chain connects TRBV11-3 to TRBJ2-6; D gene ambiguous. The CDR3 is 16 residues long. The V gene's germline CDR1 is SGHNT and CDR2 YENEEA. The V end lost 3 bases, the J end lost 0 bases, and 9 bases lay between the germline ends. For the CDR3, the DNA is TGTGCCAGCAGCTTGTCTACTGCCTCTGGGGCCAACGTCCTGACTTTC. It specifies CASSLSTASGANVLTF.

This chain connects TRBV6-5 to TRBJ2-3; perhaps TRBD1 as D (6 bases). CDR3 length: 16 residues. Germline CDR1 reads MNHEY; CDR2 reads SVGAGI. V was pared by 0 bases and J by 1 base, with 11 bases between. CDR3 in amino acids: CASSYSGATGTDTQYF. The CDR3 DNA sequence: TGTGCCAGCAGTTACTCGGGGGCCACGGGCACAGATACGCAGTATTTT.

The chain links TRBV10-3 to TRBJ2-7; D is perhaps TRBD1 (7 bases). There are 13 residues in the CDR3. Germline values: CDR1 ENHRY, CDR2 SYGVKD. V was clipped by 3 bases and J by 4 bases, with 10 bases between them. The CDR3 bases are TGTGCCATCAGTGAATCAGGGGGGTACGAGCAGTACTTC. Protein product: CAISESGGYEQYF.

CDR3 loop: CASRDRDRGNQPQHF. In DNA form, the CDR3 reads TGTGCCAGCAGGGACCGGGACAGGGGAAATCAGCCCCAGCATTTT. J is TRBJ1-5 and V is TRBV11-3, with TRBD1 matching 10 bases. The CDR3 loop spans 15 amino acids. CDR1 SGHNT and CDR2 YENEEA come from the germline V gene. The V segment lost 6 bases and the J segment 4 bases; nucleotides outside the gene matches: 6.

The chain links TRBV6-1 to TRBJ2-7, with TRBD1 identical over 9 bases. Germline V gene sequence: CDR1 MNHNS, CDR2 SASEGT. CDR3 length: 15 amino acids. Germline trimming cut 3 bases from V and 0 bases from J; bases unmatched to any gene: 3. DNA for the CDR3: TGTGCCAGCAGTGATGTGACAGGGGGCTCCTACGAGCAGTACTTC. Translation: CASSDVTGGSYEQYF.

The chain joins TRBV7-3 to TRBJ2-1, with D perhaps matching TRBD2 (7 bases). Germline V gene data show CDR1 as SGHTA and CDR2 as FQGTGA. Between the trimmed V and J ends, which lost 3 bases and 6 bases, there was a span of 15 bases. The CDR3 consists of 15 residues. This CDR3 reads CASSFGGGAPNEQFF. The CDR3 DNA sequence: TGTGCCAGCAGCTTTGGAGGGGGGGCCCCCAATGAGCAGTTCTTC.

The rearrangement joins TRBV4-3 to TRBJ2-1; 8 bases are shared with TRBD2. This CDR3 region has 17 residues. With 0 bases clipped from V and 12 bases from J, the junction kept 16 bases outside the gene matches. Germline V gene sequence: CDR1 LGHNA, CDR2 YSLEER. CDR3 DNA: TGCGCCAGCAGCCAAGAACGATGGTCTAGCGGGCTTGAAGGGCAGTTCTTC. Its protein product is CASSQERWSSGLEGQFF.

The gene calls are TRBV13 and TRBJ2-2, with D possibly matching TRBD2 (6 bases). Trimming took 2 bases from V and 8 from J, leaving 12 bases between them. This CDR3 region has 14 residues. Germline-derived CDR1 and CDR2 are PRHDT and FYEKMQ (reference sequence). In DNA, the CDR3 is TGTGCCAGCAGCTTAAGGAGGGGTGCTGGGGAGCTGTTTTTT. Translated, it gives CASSLRRGAGELFF.

The rearrangement joins TRBV5-4 to TRBJ1-1; D call uncertain. V dropped 0 bases and J dropped 4 bases, with 7 bases sitting between them. Germline values: CDR1 SGHNT, CDR2 YYREEE (reference sequence). CDR3 length: 13 amino acids. This CDR3 is CASSLDQATEAFF. The CDR3 DNA reads TGTGCCAGCAGCTTGGACCAAGCCACTGAAGCTTTCTTT. Together with reference TRBV5-4 and TRBJ1-1, the CDR3 gives the full variable domain: ETGVTQSPTHLIKTRGQQVTLRCSSQSGHNTVSWYQQALGQGPQFIFQYYREEENGRGNFPPRFSGLQFPNYSSELNVNALELDDSALYLCASSLDQATEAFFGQGTRLTVV.

The chain couples TRBV27 to TRBJ2-3; D is possibly TRBD2 (5 bases). The CDR3 sequence is 13 residues long. The germline gives CDR1 MNHEY, CDR2 SMNVEV (reference sequence). Between the trimmed V and J ends, which lost 10 bases and 0 bases, there was a span of 11 bases. CDR3 region: CATRAASTDTQYF. CDR3 nucleotide sequence: TGTGCCACGCGGGCGGCAAGCACAGATACGCAGTATTTT.

J is TRBJ2-2 and V is TRBV6-5; perhaps TRBD2 as D (6 bases). The CDR3 runs 15 residues. Germline CDR1 reads MNHEY; CDR2 reads SVGAGI. Trimming took 10 bases from V and 2 from J, leaving 17 bases between them. The CDR3 nucleotides are TGTGCCACCACGGAGGGTATAATAAACACCGGGGAGCTGTTTTTT. This codes for CATTEGIINTGELFF.

The chain couples TRBV28 to TRBJ2-7; TRBD2 agrees at 8 bases. V was pared by 4 bases and J by 2 bases, with 4 bases of the junction left unmatched. This CDR3 is 14 amino acids long. Germline V lookup: CDR1 MDHEN, CDR2 SYDVKM. CDR3 DNA: TGTGCCAGCAGTTCCCCGGGACTAGCCTACGAGCAGTACTTC. It encodes CASSSPGLAYEQYF.